A selection of T cell receptor beta chains follows, all from one sample in a study of blood T cell repertoires in COVID-19. The table came from immunoSEQ multiplex PCR; TCRdb's copy has only in-frame clones and leaves some out. The table includes approximately 120,000 clones, roughly 88% detected once. The sequenced material came from peripheral blood. The origin of the receptors is a woman of 80 years or more with acute or convalescent COVID-19. Both conserved end residues are part of each CDR3. The order of the fields is V gene, D gene, clone size, J gene, CDR3 protein, CDR3 DNA. D genes are given only for firm matches. Expanded clones are given a class, and other clones once, few, many or no size at all.

v_gene: TRBV7-3
d_gene: TRBD1
abundance: once
j_gene: TRBJ1-2
CDR3aa: CASSPGQGAYGYTF
CDR3nt: TGTGCCAGCAGCCCCGGACAGGGGGCGTATGGCTACACCTTC

v_gene: TRBV19
d_gene: NA
abundance: NA
j_gene: TRBJ2-5
CDR3aa: CASTSSRRPETQYF
CDR3nt: TGTGCCAGTACCTCTAGCAGGCGTCCCGAGACCCAGTACTTC

v_gene: TRBV5-5
d_gene: TRBD1
abundance: NA
j_gene: TRBJ1-6
CDR3aa: CASSATGQGKSPLHF
CDR3nt: TGTGCCAGCAGCGCAACGGGACAGGGAAAATCACCCCTCCACTTT

v_gene: TRBV7-2
d_gene: NA
abundance: NA
j_gene: TRBJ2-3
CDR3aa: CASSLGGEDTQYF
CDR3nt: TGTGCCAGCAGCTTAGGGGGGGAAGATACGCAGTATTTT

v_gene: TRBV3-1/TRBV3-2
d_gene: TRBD1
abundance: NA
j_gene: TRBJ1-6
CDR3aa: CASSQGIWDRGSSYNSPLHF
CDR3nt: TGTGCCAGCAGCCAGGGGATTTGGGACAGGGGGAGCTCCTATAATTCACCCCTCCACTTT

v_gene: TRBV18
d_gene: NA
abundance: few
j_gene: TRBJ1-2
CDR3aa: CASSSDTYGYTF
CDR3nt: TGTGCCAGCTCTTCTGACACCTATGGCTACACCTTC

v_gene: TRBV2
d_gene: TRBD2
abundance: NA
j_gene: TRBJ2-7
CDR3aa: CASSELGARLAVSYEQYF
CDR3nt: TGTGCCAGCAGTGAATTAGGCGCCCGACTAGCTGTCTCCTACGAGCAGTACTTC

v_gene: TRBV5-5
d_gene: NA
abundance: NA
j_gene: TRBJ1-5
CDR3aa: CASSTGSAGVSQPQHF
CDR3nt: TGTGCCAGCAGCACCGGGTCGGCAGGGGTGAGTCAGCCCCAGCATTTT

v_gene: TRBV19
d_gene: NA
abundance: NA
j_gene: TRBJ1-5
CDR3aa: CASRTRSISNQPQHF
CDR3nt: TGTGCCAGTAGGACTCGATCGATTAGCAATCAGCCCCAGCATTTT

v_gene: TRBV9
d_gene: TRBD1
abundance: once
j_gene: TRBJ1-4
CDR3aa: CASSVGQGGEKLFF
CDR3nt: TGTGCCAGCAGCGTCGGGCAGGGGGGTGAAAAACTGTTTTTT

v_gene: TRBV19
d_gene: NA
abundance: NA
j_gene: TRBJ1-5
CDR3aa: CASTLEGSRQPQHF
CDR3nt: TGTGCCAGTACCCTGGAGGGGAGTCGGCAGCCCCAGCATTTT

v_gene: TRBV5-1
d_gene: NA
abundance: NA
j_gene: TRBJ1-2
CDR3aa: CASSWEGREGYTF
CDR3nt: TGCGCCAGCAGCTGGGAGGGCAGGGAAGGCTACACCTTC

v_gene: TRBV24-1
d_gene: NA
abundance: NA
j_gene: TRBJ2-3
CDR3aa: CATSDGRLVGSDTQYF
CDR3nt: TGTGCCACCAGTGATGGCCGACTAGTCGGTTCAGATACGCAGTATTTT

v_gene: TRBV2
d_gene: TRBD1
abundance: NA
j_gene: TRBJ1-2
CDR3aa: CASGETGANYGYTF
CDR3nt: TGTGCCAGCGGGGAGACAGGGGCTAACTATGGCTACACCTTC

v_gene: TRBV6-5
d_gene: TRBD1
abundance: NA
j_gene: TRBJ1-1
CDR3aa: CATGDRGAFF
CDR3nt: TGTGCCACCGGGGACAGGGGGGCTTTCTTT

v_gene: TRBV7-6
d_gene: TRBD1
abundance: once
j_gene: TRBJ1-1
CDR3aa: CASSDARGTGKTEAFF
CDR3nt: TGTGCCAGCAGCGATGCCCGCGGGACAGGAAAGACTGAAGCTTTCTTT

v_gene: TRBV7-2
d_gene: NA
abundance: NA
j_gene: TRBJ2-7
CDR3aa: CASSRTGSKQYF
CDR3nt: TGTGCCAGCAGCCGAACAGGGTCGAAGCAGTACTTC

v_gene: TRBV6-1
d_gene: TRBD1
abundance: NA
j_gene: TRBJ1-3
CDR3aa: CASSEVAGGRNTIYF
CDR3nt: TGTGCCAGCAGTGAAGTGGCAGGGGGCCGAAACACCATATATTTT

v_gene: TRBV11-2
d_gene: TRBD2
abundance: NA
j_gene: TRBJ2-5
CDR3aa: CASSLGRTSLNYF
CDR3nt: TGTGCCAGCAGCTTAGGCCGGACTAGCCTTAACTACTTC

v_gene: TRBV18
d_gene: NA
abundance: NA
j_gene: TRBJ1-1
CDR3aa: CASSPVQGETEAFF
CDR3nt: TGTGCCAGCTCACCGGTACAGGGAGAGACTGAAGCTTTCTTT

v_gene: TRBV5-1
d_gene: TRBD1
abundance: NA
j_gene: TRBJ1-4
CDR3aa: CASCTTGTGGEKLFF
CDR3nt: TGCGCCAGCTGTACCACCGGGACAGGGGGTGAAAAACTGTTTTTT

v_gene: TRBV10-1
d_gene: TRBD1
abundance: NA
j_gene: TRBJ1-2
CDR3aa: CASSAPRDRTNYGYTF
CDR3nt: TGCGCCAGCAGCGCACCGCGGGACAGGACTAACTATGGCTACACCTTC

v_gene: TRBV4-3
d_gene: NA
abundance: NA
j_gene: TRBJ2-3
CDR3aa: CASSRSRVGSTSTDTQYF
CDR3nt: TGCGCCAGCAGCCGAAGTAGGGTTGGGAGTACTAGCACAGATACGCAGTATTTT

v_gene: TRBV15
d_gene: TRBD1
abundance: NA
j_gene: TRBJ1-6
CDR3aa: CATSRDRAGGLYNSPLHF
CDR3nt: TGTGCCACCAGCAGAGATCGGGCAGGGGGCCTCTATAATTCACCCCTCCACTTT

v_gene: TRBV27
d_gene: TRBD2
abundance: NA
j_gene: TRBJ2-1
CDR3aa: CASTRGSFQSSYNEQFF
CDR3nt: TGTGCCAGCACTCGCGGGAGTTTCCAGAGCTCCTACAATGAGCAGTTCTTC

v_gene: TRBV4-1
d_gene: TRBD1
abundance: NA
j_gene: TRBJ1-6
CDR3aa: CASSPRDRASPLHF
CDR3nt: TGCGCCAGCAGCCCCCGGGACAGGGCTTCACCCCTCCACTTT